The clone carrying this T cell receptor (beta chain) was seen a single time. Treatment: oral pan-JAK inhibitor, 5-10 mg twice daily. The investigators collected lesional scalp punch biopsies and peripheral blood from alopecia areata patients. The data belong to a study of CD8+ T cells in alopecia areata. With 0 bases removed from V and 6 bases from J, the gap between germline ends came to 4 bases. CDR1 is MGHRA and CDR2 is YSYEKL in the germline V gene. This CDR3 comprises 12 residues. RNA was extracted and reverse transcribed into cDNA as the sequencing template. Some clones are missing from TCRdb's copy, which holds only in-frame ones; the method was immunoSEQ multiplex PCR. The sample contains roughly 100,000 clones, about nine tenths of which appear only once.

The TCR was taken from a human donor with alopecia areata. The chain uses TRBV4-1 and TRBJ2-3; D remains ambiguous. Sample: CD8+ T cells sorted from blood, taken at approximately week 30, from a patient treated with tofacitinib. The CDR3 spells CASSQDVDTQYF. For the CDR3, the DNA is TGCGCCAGCAGCCAAGATGTGGATACGCAGTATTTT.